One sample yielded the 26 T cell receptor beta chains listed below, sequenced in a study of brain T cells in children with intractable seizures. Sequencing used immunoSEQ multiplex PCR; TCRdb keeps in-frame clones, though not all of them. The sample carries fewer than 6,500 clones, about 91% recorded once. Surgery cases with the highest brain T cell transcript signatures were chosen for sequencing. The source was resected brain tissue, collected at surgery. These receptors originate from a boy under three years old with focal cortical dysplasia and intractable seizures.

The J gene is TRBJ1-5, the V gene TRBV6-5; D is unclear. V gave up 8 bases and J gave up 5 bases, with 13 bases separating them. The CDR3 covers 13 residues. Germline V lookup: CDR1 MNHEY, CDR2 SVGAGI. The CDR3 coding sequence is TGTGCCAGCGTCGGGCAGAAAGATCAGCCCCAGCATTTT. This sequence encodes CASVGQKDQPQHF.

The chain is built from TRBV5-1 and TRBJ2-7; 8 positions agree with TRBD2. Trimming cost V 4 bases and J 3 bases; bases outside gene matches: 12. CDR1 and CDR2 (germline): SGHRS, YFSETQ. This CDR3 is 16 amino acids long. CDR3 amino acids: CASSLAASGGGYEQYF. CDR3 coding DNA: TGCGCCAGCAGCCTAGCGGCGAGCGGGGGAGGCTACGAGCAGTACTTC.

As concerns this clone: A junction boundary mismatches the germline segment, possibly from a read error. The chain links TRBV13 to TRBJ2-7; TRBD1 matches 8 bases. CDR1 is PRHDT and CDR2 is FYEKMQ in the germline V gene (reference sequence). The CDR3 has 14 residues. The CDR3 DNA follows: TGTGCCAGCAGCCACCATCTCCACCCAGGGGGCGCTGACTTC. Translated, it gives CASSHHLHPGGADF.

This sequence joins TRBV25-1 and TRBJ2-3; weak D call: TRBD2 (5 bases). Germline lookup yields CDR1 MGHDK and CDR2 SYGVNS. The CDR3 sequence is 14 residues long. V shed 5 bases and J shed 4 bases, with 13 bases lying between them. The CDR3 bases are TGTGCCAGCAGTATTGGACTCACCTCAGATACGCAGTATTTT. Protein product: CASSIGLTSDTQYF.

The chain employs TRBV5-1 and TRBJ2-2; 8 nucleotides align to TRBD1. The germline gives CDR1 SGHRS, CDR2 YFSETQ. V was pared by 3 bases and J by 4 bases, with 2 bases of the junction left unmatched. The CDR3 spans 14 residues. This CDR3 reads CASSWTGFTGELFF. The CDR3 DNA follows: TGCGCCAGCAGCTGGACAGGGTTCACCGGGGAGCTGTTTTTT.

This CDR3 is CASRGTGSYNSPLHF. The CDR3 DNA is TGTGCCAGCAGGGGAACAGGGAGCTATAATTCACCCCTCCACTTT. The chain links TRBV7-2 to TRBJ1-6; weak D call: TRBD1 (6 bases). Trimming left V 6 bases short and J 3 bases short, with 12 bases between. Looked up from germline, CDR1 is SGHTA and CDR2 is FQGNSA. The CDR3 loop spans 15 amino acids.

The rearrangement joins TRBV4-1 to TRBJ2-1, with 10 positions matching TRBD2. Germline loops: CDR1 MGHRA, CDR2 YSYEKL. The CDR3 contains 15 residues. V lost 2 bases to trimming and J lost 6 bases; unmatched junction nucleotides: 4. The CDR3 is CASSQFSGGLNEQFF. Written as DNA, the CDR3 is TGCGCCAGCAGCCAATTTAGCGGGGGGCTCAATGAGCAGTTCTTC.

This sequence joins TRBV3-1 (or the pseudogene TRBV3-2) and TRBJ2-5, with D perhaps matching TRBD1 or TRBD2 (5 bases each). This CDR3 has 13 amino acids. Deletions cut 4 bases from V and 5 bases from J, with 11 bases between. CDR1 is LGHDT and CDR2 is YNNKEL in the germline V gene (reference sequence). The CDR3: CASSRGTGETQYF. The DNA of the CDR3 is TGTGCCAGCAGCCGGGGGACGGGGGAGACCCAGTACTTC.

The rearrangement joins TRBV12-5 to TRBJ2-1, with TRBD2 identical over 8 bases. The CDR3 has 17 residues. Germline CDR1 is LGHNT and CDR2 is FRNRAP. After removal of 4 bases from V and 2 bases from J, the junction contained 10 bases not matched to a gene. The CDR3 bases are TGTGCTAGTGGTTGGGACGGGGGGGACCCCCCCTACAATGAGCAGTTCTTC. Its translation: CASGWDGGDPPYNEQFF.

By proportion, this clone is large. V gene TRBV5-1 combines with J gene TRBJ1-2, with D hard to call. Trimming removed 7 bases from V and 1 base from J, with 11 bases in between. Germline V gives CDR1 SGHRS, CDR2 YFSETQ. This CDR3 comprises 13 residues. The CDR3 reads CASATALNYGYTF. CDR3 DNA sequence: TGCGCCAGCGCTACAGCCCTTAACTATGGCTACACCTTC.

This chain connects TRBV7-2 to TRBJ2-7; 10 nucleotides agree with TRBD2. The CDR3 is 15 residues long. Germline V gene sequence: CDR1 SGHTA, CDR2 FQGNSA. After removal of 3 bases from V and 2 bases from J, the junction contained 4 bases not matched to a gene. DNA of the CDR3: TGTGCCAGCAGCTTTTCAAGCGGGAGGGCCTACGAGCAGTACTTC. It yields the protein CASSFSSGRAYEQYF.

V usage is TRBV7-8 and J usage is TRBJ2-7, with D possibly TRBD1 on 6 matching bases. V was clipped by 2 bases and J by 2 bases, with 13 bases between them. CDR1 is SGHVS, CDR2 FQNEAQ, per germline. CDR3 length: 15 amino acids. CDR3 region: CASSLWQGHPYEQYF. The CDR3 DNA follows: TGTGCCAGCAGCTTATGGCAGGGGCATCCCTACGAGCAGTACTTC.

This chain links TRBV6-4 with TRBJ1-1; D not resolved. The CDR3 length is 14 residues. V was pared by 5 bases and J by 1 base, with 11 bases between. Germline lookup yields CDR1 MRHNA and CDR2 SNTAGT. This chain's CDR3 is CASSPDGPNTEAFF. The CDR3 nucleotides read TGTGCCAGCAGTCCCGACGGACCGAACACTGAAGCTTTCTTT.

This chain joins TRBV2 and TRBJ2-5; 8 bases align to TRBD2. Germline lookup yields CDR1 SNHLY and CDR2 FYNNEI. After removal of 4 bases from V and 3 bases from J, the junction contained 7 bases not matched to a gene. This CDR3 has 15 amino acids. The DNA of the CDR3 is TGTGCCAGCAGTGCCGGGAGGGGTCGGGAAGAGACCCAGTACTTC. Residues: CASSAGRGREETQYF.

The chain carries TRBV3-1 (or the pseudogene TRBV3-2) and TRBJ2-7; TRBD2 matches at 11 bases. Losses at the gene ends were 1 base for V and 5 bases for J; bases not matched to a gene: 4. This CDR3 is 15 amino acids long. The germline gives CDR1 LGHDT, CDR2 YNNKEL (reference sequence). The CDR3 coding sequence is TGTGCCAGCAGCCAAGGGGAACTAGCGGGAGACGAGCAGTACTTC. Its translation is CASSQGELAGDEQYF.

The rearrangement links TRBV9 to TRBJ2-4, with a possible D match to TRBD1 (5 bases). The germline V and J ends were trimmed by 4 bases and 0 bases, with 11 bases remaining between them. Germline CDR1 and CDR2: SGDLS and YYNGEE. The CDR3 has 15 amino acids. The DNA of the CDR3 is TGTGCCAGCAGCCCTCTAGGGGAAGCCAAAAACATTCAGTACTTC. Its protein is CASSPLGEAKNIQYF.

The chain has TRBV21-1 and TRBJ2-3. TRBV21-1 is annotated as a pseudogene. This CDR3 region has 15 residues. Written as DNA, the CDR3 is TGTGCCAGCAGCAAAGCCGGCAAAGGAACAGATACGCAGTATTTT. Residues: CASSKAGKGTDTQYF.

This chain uses TRBV6-5 with TRBJ2-7; no clear D gene. Trimming took off 6 bases at V and 0 bases at J, with 15 bases between the two ends. Germline V gene sequence: CDR1 MNHEY, CDR2 SVGAGI. CDR3 length: 15 residues. The CDR3 region has the DNA TGTGCCAGCAGACCTCAGGAAATCAGCTCCTACGAGCAGTACTTC. This gives the protein CASRPQEISSYEQYF.

The chain recombines TRBV27 with TRBJ2-5; D remains ambiguous. V lost 6 bases and J lost 0, with 2 bases in between. The CDR3 has 11 residues. Germline assignment: CDR1 MNHEY and CDR2 SMNVEV (reference sequence). The CDR3 loop reads CASSYQETQYF. For the CDR3, the DNA is TGTGCCAGCAGCTACCAAGAGACCCAGTACTTC.

The genes are TRBV2 and TRBJ2-4; 11 positions agree with TRBD2. J was trimmed by 3 bases and V by 2 bases; bases with no gene match: 6. CDR3 length: 17 amino acids. Germline V gene lookup returns CDR1 SNHLY and CDR2 FYNNEI. The CDR3 DNA reads as TGTGCCAGCAGTGAACAACTAGCGGGAGAGCGCAAAAACATTCAGTACTTC. It codes for CASSEQLAGERKNIQYF.

CDR3 loop: CASSPRYNTDTQYF. CDR3 DNA: TGTGCCAGCAGCCCCAGGTATAACACAGATACGCAGTATTTT. The chain carries TRBV7-6 and TRBJ2-3; no clear D gene. The germline CDR1 and CDR2 sequences are SGHVS and FNYEAQ. V shed 5 bases and J shed 2 bases, with 11 bases lying between them. The CDR3 loop spans 14 amino acids.

The CDR3 DNA reads as TGTGCCAGCAGCTCCTGGACTAGCGGGGGTGATGAGCAGTTCTTC. This codes for CASSSWTSGGDEQFF. V and J are TRBV7-2 and TRBJ2-1; 13 nucleotides align to TRBD2. The V and J ends lost 4 bases and 8 bases, in that order; junction bases with no gene match: 5. In germline, CDR1 is SGHTA, CDR2 FQGNSA. This CDR3 has 15 residues.

The chain couples TRBV11-2 to TRBJ2-7; D remains ambiguous. Germline V gives CDR1 SGHAT, CDR2 FQNNGV. This CDR3 is 13 amino acids long. Trimming took 1 base from V and 0 from J, leaving 4 bases between them. CDR3 sequence reads: CASSLVRSYEQYF. In DNA form, the CDR3 reads TGTGCCAGCAGCTTAGTTCGCTCCTACGAGCAGTACTTC.

The gene calls are TRBV19 and TRBJ1-2; 12 bases agree with TRBD1. Per the germline V gene, CDR1 is LNHDA and CDR2 is SQIVND (reference sequence). J gave up 0 bases and V 6 bases, and 20 bases lay outside the gene matches. This CDR3 comprises 21 residues. CDR3 loop: CASRRVPGTGGFYWTNYGYTF. The CDR3 bases are TGTGCCAGTAGGCGGGTCCCCGGGACAGGGGGCTTTTATTGGACTAACTATGGCTACACCTTC.

This sequence joins TRBV5-6 and TRBJ1-6; no clear D. V gave up 2 bases and J gave up 7 bases, with 13 bases separating them. The germline V gene has CDR1 SGHDT and CDR2 YYEEEE. The length of the CDR3 is 15 residues. CDR3 nucleotide sequence: TGTGCCAGCAGCTTAGTAGAAAGGGAAAATTCACCCCTCCACTTT. It encodes CASSLVERENSPLHF.

This chain connects TRBV5-5 to TRBJ1-2; 7 bases are a match to TRBD1. Germline V gene lookup returns CDR1 SGHKS and CDR2 YYEKEE (reference sequence). The CDR3 extends over 18 amino acids. V dropped 3 bases and J dropped 4; count of bases not matched to a gene: 18. The CDR3 nucleotides are TGTGCCAGCAGCTCCCCTTACGGGACAGAAGATCGGGGCTATGGCTACACCTTC. It codes for CASSSPYGTEDRGYGYTF.